The rows below give T cell receptor beta chains drawn from one sample of a study of blood T cell repertoires in COVID-19. Assay: immunoSEQ multiplex PCR; the TCRdb copy retains only in-frame clones and omits some. The table includes some 120,000 clones, around 80% detected once. Sequencing was carried out using peripheral blood. Every receptor here comes from an older man with active or convalescent COVID-19. Both conserved end residues are part of each CDR3. The order of the fields is J gene, clone size, V gene, D gene, CDR3 protein, CDR3 DNA. The D gene is left open where the match is weak. Not all rows give a size; the values are once, few, many and, for expanded clones, a class.

TRBJ1-6 | once | TRBV2 | - | CASSERGFRSPLHF | TGTGCCAGCAGTGAACGAGGGTTTAGATCACCCCTCCACTTT
TRBJ1-1 | - | TRBV5-6 | TRBD1 | CASSLQGAWRTEAFF | TGTGCCAGCAGCTTACAGGGGGCTTGGCGCACTGAAGCTTTCTTT
TRBJ1-2 | - | TRBV7-6 | TRBD1 | CASSLIQGATGYTF | TGTGCCAGCAGCTTAATACAGGGGGCGACTGGCTACACCTTC
TRBJ1-6 | - | TRBV2 | - | CASRQQGENSPLHF | TGTGCCAGCAGGCAACAGGGAGAAAATTCACCCCTCCACTTT
TRBJ2-1 | - | TRBV28 | TRBD1 | CASSSAGQGHNEQFF | TGTGCCAGCAGTTCTGCGGGACAGGGCCACAATGAGCAGTTCTTC
TRBJ2-7 | - | TRBV6-6 | - | CASSTLTGSSYEQYF | TGTGCCAGCAGTACCTTGACAGGAAGCTCCTACGAGCAGTACTTC
TRBJ1-2 | - | TRBV5-1 | TRBD1 | CASSLVGTGVGYGYTF | TGCGCCAGCAGCTTGGTTGGGACAGGGGTTGGCTATGGCTACACCTTC
TRBJ1-2 | once | TRBV30 | TRBD1 | CAWFPTGSNYGYTF | TGTGCCTGGTTCCCGACAGGGTCTAACTATGGCTACACCTTC
TRBJ2-5 | - | TRBV5-4 | TRBD2 | CASSSSLAGVQETQYF | TGTGCCAGCAGCTCGAGCTTAGCGGGGGTACAAGAGACCCAGTACTTC
TRBJ2-1 | few | TRBV7-2 | - | CASSLRGGGGRTDEQFF | TGTGCCAGCAGCCTACGAGGTGGCGGGGGCCGTACTGATGAGCAGTTCTTC
TRBJ1-5 | - | TRBV7-2 | - | CASSLVGQYNQPQHF | TGTGCCAGCAGCTTAGTCGGACAGTACAATCAGCCCCAGCATTTT
TRBJ2-7 | - | TRBV11-3 | TRBD2 | CASSLSGTRQEQYF | TGTGCCAGCAGCTTAAGCGGGACCCGTCAAGAGCAGTACTTC
TRBJ1-5 | - | TRBV19 | - | CASSIGGGPGQPQHF | TGTGCCAGTAGTATAGGAGGAGGACCAGGTCAGCCCCAGCATTTT
TRBJ1-1 | - | TRBV5-1 | - | CASRTGDNTEAFF | TGCGCCAGCAGAACCGGGGATAACACTGAAGCTTTCTTT
TRBJ1-1 | - | TRBV5-1 | - | CASSSGATGPGTEAFF | TGCGCCAGCAGCTCAGGGGCGACGGGGCCAGGGACTGAAGCTTTCTTT
TRBJ1-2 | - | TRBV19 | TRBD1 | CASSLPGQGFGYTF | TGTGCCAGTAGTCTCCCGGGACAGGGTTTCGGCTACACCTTC
TRBJ1-1 | few | TRBV19 | TRBD1 | CASHTGGVNTEAFF | TGTGCCAGCCATACAGGGGGAGTGAACACTGAAGCTTTCTTT
TRBJ1-6 | - | TRBV4-3 | TRBD1 | CASSQGGTTGFSPLHF | TGCGCCAGCAGCCAAGGGGGGACGACAGGGTTTTCACCCCTCCACTTT
TRBJ1-3 | - | TRBV2 | - | CASSVNRAVSGNTIYF | TGTGCCAGCAGTGTGAACAGGGCTGTATCTGGAAACACCATATATTTT
TRBJ2-1 | - | TRBV9 | - | CASSARGVRVYNEQFF | TGTGCCAGCAGCGCAAGGGGTGTTAGGGTTTACAATGAGCAGTTCTTC
TRBJ2-7 | - | TRBV4-3 | TRBD2 | CASSQDAGAYEQYF | TGCGCCAGCAGCCAAGACGCGGGAGCCTACGAGCAGTACTTC
TRBJ1-1 | - | TRBV5-1 | - | CASSPQGNTEAFF | TGCGCCAGCAGCCCTCAGGGGAACACTGAAGCTTTCTTT
TRBJ2-4 | - | TRBV4-1 | TRBD2 | CASSQAGGAKNIQYF | TGCGCCAGCAGCCAAGCGGGGGGGGCCAAAAACATTCAGTACTTC
TRBJ1-1 | few | TRBV5-1 | - | CASRREPNTEAFF | TGCGCCAGCAGACGGGAACCGAACACTGAAGCTTTCTTT
TRBJ2-7 | - | TRBV6-5 | - | CASSYSWRGSSYEQYF | TGTGCCAGCAGTTACTCTTGGCGGGGAAGCTCCTACGAGCAGTACTTC
TRBJ1-1 | - | TRBV5-1 | - | CASSLEAAGLGTEAFF | TGCGCCAGCAGCTTGGAGGCTGCGGGATTGGGCACTGAAGCTTTCTTT
TRBJ1-3 | - | TRBV28 | - | CASSSRWGPGNTIYF | TGTGCCAGCAGCTCCCGTTGGGGGCCGGGAAACACCATATATTTT
TRBJ2-3 | - | TRBV7-3 | TRBD2 | CASSSLAGAADTQYF | TGTGCCAGCAGCTCACTAGCGGGAGCGGCAGATACGCAGTATTTT
TRBJ2-7 | - | TRBV6-6 | - | CASSAGTPSYEQYF | TGTGCCAGCAGTGCCGGGACACCCTCCTACGAGCAGTACTTC
TRBJ2-2 | - | TRBV11-2 | TRBD2 | CASSFLSGRAPGELFF | TGTGCCAGCAGCTTCCTTAGCGGGAGGGCCCCCGGGGAGCTGTTTTTT
TRBJ2-3 | - | TRBV27 | TRBD2 | CASSRGTSGREDTQYF | TGTGCCAGCAGCCGGGGGACTAGCGGGAGAGAAGATACGCAGTATTTT
TRBJ2-3 | - | TRBV12-3/TRBV12-4 | - | CASSRGAAAQYF | TGTGCCAGCAGCAGGGGAGCGGCGGCGCAGTATTTT
TRBJ2-1 | - | TRBV6-6 | TRBD2 | CASTYGRGGTDNEQFF | TGTGCCAGCACCTACGGGAGGGGGGGCACGGACAATGAGCAGTTCTTC
TRBJ2-7 | - | TRBV27 | - | CASSFLSSRSYEQYF | TGTGCCAGCAGTTTTCTTTCTTCTCGGTCCTACGAGCAGTACTTC
TRBJ1-6 | - | TRBV18 | TRBD1 | CASSQLDRGPNNSPLHF | TGTGCCAGCTCACAACTTGACAGGGGGCCTAACAATTCACCCCTCCACTTT
TRBJ1-1 | - | TRBV4-2 | - | CASSQMGGNTEAFF | TGTGCCAGCAGCCAAATGGGGGGGAACACTGAAGCTTTCTTT
TRBJ1-5 | - | TRBV5-5 | TRBD1 | CASSSHDRGDGQPQHF | TGTGCCAGCAGCTCACACGACAGGGGCGATGGTCAGCCCCAGCATTTT
TRBJ1-6 | few | TRBV30 | TRBD1 | CAWRSGQNSPLHF | TGTGCCTGGAGGTCGGGACAGAATTCACCCCTCCACTTT
TRBJ1-2 | - | TRBV7-9 | TRBD1 | CASRKDRAKAYGYTF | TGTGCCAGCAGAAAAGACAGGGCAAAGGCGTATGGCTACACCTTC
TRBJ1-2 | - | TRBV5-6 | - | CASSLIGRDYGYTF | TGTGCCAGCAGCTTGATTGGGCGCGACTATGGCTACACCTTC
TRBJ2-1 | - | TRBV14 | TRBD2 | CASSQYRLAGGLNEQFF | TGTGCCAGCAGCCAATACCGACTAGCGGGGGGGCTGAATGAGCAGTTCTTC
TRBJ2-3 | - | TRBV11-3 | TRBD1 | CASSSGTGGADTQYF | TGTGCCAGCAGCTCCGGGACAGGGGGCGCAGATACGCAGTATTTT
TRBJ1-1 | - | TRBV7-2 | - | CASSLGQGANTEAFF | TGTGCCAGCAGCTTAGGGCAGGGCGCGAACACTGAAGCTTTCTTT
TRBJ2-4 | - | TRBV2 | - | CASSPRLRAPPPLATAKNIQYF | TGTGCCAGCAGTCCGCGCTTGAGGGCCCCCCCGCCTCTAGCGACTGCCAAAAACATTCAGTACTTC
TRBJ1-4 | - | TRBV7-9 | - | CASSYGQVDEKLFF | TGTGCCAGCAGTTATGGACAAGTTGATGAAAAACTGTTTTTT
TRBJ2-1 | - | TRBV7-2 | TRBD2 | CASSTGGAPGEQFF | TGTGCCAGCAGCACCGGGGGGGCCCCCGGTGAGCAGTTCTTC
TRBJ2-4 | - | TRBV5-1 | TRBD1 | CASSYGQGEDIQYF | TGCGCCAGCAGCTACGGACAGGGGGAAGACATTCAGTACTTC
TRBJ2-7 | - | TRBV4-1 | TRBD1 | CASSQRQGYEQYF | TGCGCCAGCAGCCAAAGACAGGGCTACGAGCAGTACTTC